This T cell receptor (beta chain) originates from a study of T cell responses to AZD1222 COVID-19 vaccine. Using immunoSEQ multiplex PCR, the repertoire was profiled, and TCRdb retains in-frame clones only, with some absent. The profile shows approximately 80,000 clones, around 87% of them singletons. Overall study results and limits: White British people made up most donors, females outnumbered males, and clonal diversity was possibly underestimated. Spike-spanning, vaccine-associated CD4 TCRs were dominant at 160-218 and 743-854.

Trimming left V 4 bases short and J 10 bases short, with 13 bases between. Germline CDR1 LGHDT, CDR2 YNNKEL (reference sequence). This CDR3 is 12 amino acids long. In the case of this clone: Its antigen is unknown.

This sequence was found in an adult in good health. The specimen was peripheral blood, collected on day 0 of AZD1222 vaccination. The V and J genes are TRBV3-1 (or the pseudogene TRBV3-2) and TRBJ1-1, with D tentatively TRBD1 (5 bases). The CDR3 DNA follows: TGTGCCAGCAGCCCAATGGGCGGGGGAGCTTTCTTT. It is translated as CASSPMGGGAFF.